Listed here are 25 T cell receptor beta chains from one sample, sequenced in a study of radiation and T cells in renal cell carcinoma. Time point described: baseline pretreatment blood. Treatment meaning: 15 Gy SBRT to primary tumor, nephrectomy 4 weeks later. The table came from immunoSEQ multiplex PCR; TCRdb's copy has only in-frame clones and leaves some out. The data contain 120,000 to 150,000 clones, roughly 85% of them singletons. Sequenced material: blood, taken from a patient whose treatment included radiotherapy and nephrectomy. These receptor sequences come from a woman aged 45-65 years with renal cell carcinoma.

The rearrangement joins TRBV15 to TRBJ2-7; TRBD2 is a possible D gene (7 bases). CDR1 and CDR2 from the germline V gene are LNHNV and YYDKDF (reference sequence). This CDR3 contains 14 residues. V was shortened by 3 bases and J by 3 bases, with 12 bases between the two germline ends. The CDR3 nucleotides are TGTGCCACCAGCAGTCCGGGGGGCGGCTACGAGCAGTACTTC. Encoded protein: CATSSPGGGYEQYF.

The CDR3 nucleotides are TGTGCCAGCGTTACCCGGGGCACAGATACGCAGTATTTT. Translating it yields CASVTRGTDTQYF. The J gene is TRBJ2-3, the V gene TRBV25-1; D remains ambiguous. Germline V CDR1 and CDR2: MGHDK, SYGVNS. The CDR3 spans 13 residues. With 8 bases removed from V and 1 base from J, the gap between germline ends came to 10 bases.

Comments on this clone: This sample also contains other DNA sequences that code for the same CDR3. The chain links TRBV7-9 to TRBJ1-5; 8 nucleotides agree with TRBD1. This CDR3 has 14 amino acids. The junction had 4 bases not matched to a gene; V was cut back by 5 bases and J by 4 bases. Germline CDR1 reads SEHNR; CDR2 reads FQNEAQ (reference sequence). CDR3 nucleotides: TGTGCCAGCAGCCGGACAGGGCTAAATCAGCCCCAGCATTTT. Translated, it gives CASSRTGLNQPQHF.

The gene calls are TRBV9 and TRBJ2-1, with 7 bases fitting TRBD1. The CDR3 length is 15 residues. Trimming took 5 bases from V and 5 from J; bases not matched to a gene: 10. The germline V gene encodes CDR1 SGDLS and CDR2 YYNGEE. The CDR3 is CASRGKTGPDNEQFF. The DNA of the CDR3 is TGTGCCAGCAGAGGGAAGACAGGGCCAGACAATGAGCAGTTCTTC.

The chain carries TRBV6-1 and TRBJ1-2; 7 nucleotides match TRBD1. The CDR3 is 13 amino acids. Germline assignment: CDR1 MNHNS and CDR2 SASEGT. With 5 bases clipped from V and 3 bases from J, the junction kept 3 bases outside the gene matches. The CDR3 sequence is CASSPTGDYGYTF. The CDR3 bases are TGTGCCAGCAGTCCAACAGGGGACTATGGCTACACCTTC.

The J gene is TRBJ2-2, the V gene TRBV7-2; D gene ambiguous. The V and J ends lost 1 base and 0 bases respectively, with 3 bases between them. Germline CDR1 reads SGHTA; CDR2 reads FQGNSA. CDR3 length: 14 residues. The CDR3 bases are TGTGCCAGCAGCTTAGAGGCGAACACCGGGGAGCTGTTTTTT. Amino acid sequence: CASSLEANTGELFF.

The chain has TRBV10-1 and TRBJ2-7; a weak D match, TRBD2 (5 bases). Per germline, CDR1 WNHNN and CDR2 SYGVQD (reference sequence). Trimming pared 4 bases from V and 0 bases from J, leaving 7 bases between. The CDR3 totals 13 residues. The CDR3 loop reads CASSASGSYEQYF. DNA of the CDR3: TGCGCCAGCAGTGCAAGCGGCTCCTACGAGCAGTACTTC.

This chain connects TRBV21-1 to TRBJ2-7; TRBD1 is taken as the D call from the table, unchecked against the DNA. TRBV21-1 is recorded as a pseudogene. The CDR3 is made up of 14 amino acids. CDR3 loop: CASSTGQGGPEQYF. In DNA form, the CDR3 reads TGTGCCAGCAGCACCGGACAGGGAGGACCCGAGCAGTACTTC.

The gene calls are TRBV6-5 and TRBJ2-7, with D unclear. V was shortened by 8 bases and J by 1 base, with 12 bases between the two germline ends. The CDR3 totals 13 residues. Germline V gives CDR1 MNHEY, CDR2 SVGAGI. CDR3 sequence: CASYGELSYEQYF. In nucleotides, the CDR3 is TGTGCCAGCTATGGAGAGCTATCCTACGAGCAGTACTTC.

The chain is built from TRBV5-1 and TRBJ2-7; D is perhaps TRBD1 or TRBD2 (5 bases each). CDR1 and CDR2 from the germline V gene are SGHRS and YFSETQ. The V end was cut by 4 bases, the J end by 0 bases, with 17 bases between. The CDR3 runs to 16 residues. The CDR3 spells CASSIAGTVSSYEQYF. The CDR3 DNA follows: TGCGCCAGCAGCATTGCCGGGACGGTTAGCTCCTACGAGCAGTACTTC.

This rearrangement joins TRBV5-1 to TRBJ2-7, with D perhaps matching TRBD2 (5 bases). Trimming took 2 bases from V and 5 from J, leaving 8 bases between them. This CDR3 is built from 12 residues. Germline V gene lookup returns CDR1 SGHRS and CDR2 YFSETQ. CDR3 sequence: CASSLMRDEQYF. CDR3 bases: TGCGCCAGCAGCTTAATGAGGGACGAGCAGTACTTC.

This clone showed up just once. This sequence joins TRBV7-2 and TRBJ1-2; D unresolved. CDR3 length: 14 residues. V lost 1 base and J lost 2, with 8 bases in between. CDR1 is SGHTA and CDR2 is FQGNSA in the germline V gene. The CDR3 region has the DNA TGTGCCAGCAGCTTAGAATTGGAAAACTATGGCTACACCTTC. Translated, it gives CASSLELENYGYTF.

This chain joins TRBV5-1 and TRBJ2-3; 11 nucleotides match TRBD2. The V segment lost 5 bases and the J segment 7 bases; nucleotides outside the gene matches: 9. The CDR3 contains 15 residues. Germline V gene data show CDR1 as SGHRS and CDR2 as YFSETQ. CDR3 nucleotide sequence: TGCGCCAGCAGAGAAATTAGCGGGAGGGCCTATACGCAGTATTTT. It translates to CASREISGRAYTQYF.

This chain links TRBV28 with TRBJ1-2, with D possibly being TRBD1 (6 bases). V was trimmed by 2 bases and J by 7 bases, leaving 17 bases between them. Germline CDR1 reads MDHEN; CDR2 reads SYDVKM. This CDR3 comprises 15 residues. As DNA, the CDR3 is TGTGCCAGCAGTTTAGGTACAGGGCTATTGGGTGGCTACACCTTC. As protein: CASSLGTGLLGGYTF.

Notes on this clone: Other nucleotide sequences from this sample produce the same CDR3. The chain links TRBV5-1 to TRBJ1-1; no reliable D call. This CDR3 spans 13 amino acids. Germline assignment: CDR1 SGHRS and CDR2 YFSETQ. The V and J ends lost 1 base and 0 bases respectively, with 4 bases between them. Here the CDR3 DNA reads TGCGCCAGCAGCTTGTTAATGAACACTGAAGCTTTCTTT. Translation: CASSLLMNTEAFF.

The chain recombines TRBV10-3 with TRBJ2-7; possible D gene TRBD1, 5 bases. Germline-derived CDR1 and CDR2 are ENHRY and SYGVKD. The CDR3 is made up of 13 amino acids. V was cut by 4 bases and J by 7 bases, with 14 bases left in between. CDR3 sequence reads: CAISAGNGREQYF. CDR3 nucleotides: TGTGCCATCAGTGCAGGGAATGGTCGAGAGCAGTACTTC.

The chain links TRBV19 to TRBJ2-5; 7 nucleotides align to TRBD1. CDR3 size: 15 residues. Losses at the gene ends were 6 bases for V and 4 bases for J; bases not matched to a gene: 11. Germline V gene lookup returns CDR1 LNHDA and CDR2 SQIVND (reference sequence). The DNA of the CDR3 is TGTGCCAGTAGACCTCTCAAAGGGGGCGGAGAGACCCAGTACTTC. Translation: CASRPLKGGGETQYF.

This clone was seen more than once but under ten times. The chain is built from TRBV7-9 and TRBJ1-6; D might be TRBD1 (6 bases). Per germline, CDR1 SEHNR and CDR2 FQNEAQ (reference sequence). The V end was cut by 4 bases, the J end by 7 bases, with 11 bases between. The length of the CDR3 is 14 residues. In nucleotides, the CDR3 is TGTGCCAGCAGCTCGGACAGCGGGAATTCACCCCTCCACTTT. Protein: CASSSDSGNSPLHF.

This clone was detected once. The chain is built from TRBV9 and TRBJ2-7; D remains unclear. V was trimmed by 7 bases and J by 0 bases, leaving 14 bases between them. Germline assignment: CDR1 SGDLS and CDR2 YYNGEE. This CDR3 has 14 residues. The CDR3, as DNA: TGTGCCAGCTCCCAGAGCGCGAGCTCCTACGAGCAGTACTTC. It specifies CASSQSASSYEQYF. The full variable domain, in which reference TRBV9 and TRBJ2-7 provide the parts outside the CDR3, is DSGVTQTPKHLITATGQRVTLRCSPRSGDLSVYWYQQSLDQGLQFLIQYYNGEERAKGNILERFSAQQFPDLHSELNLSSLELGDSALYFCASSQSASSYEQYFGPGTRLTVT.

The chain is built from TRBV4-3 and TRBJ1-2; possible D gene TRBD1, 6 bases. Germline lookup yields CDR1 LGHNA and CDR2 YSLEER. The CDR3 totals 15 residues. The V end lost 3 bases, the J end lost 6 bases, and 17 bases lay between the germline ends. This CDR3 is CASSHPDRLLDGYTF. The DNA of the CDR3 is TGCGCCAGCAGCCATCCCGACAGGCTCCTCGATGGCTACACCTTC.

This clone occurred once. The chain's CDR3 is CASSPGVGAYEQYF. The CDR3 bases are TGTGCCAGCAGTCCCGGAGTCGGGGCATACGAGCAGTACTTC. The chain has TRBV6-5 and TRBJ2-7, with D perhaps TRBD1 or TRBD2 (5 bases each). V was clipped by 5 bases and J by 4 bases, with 15 bases between them. There are 14 residues in the CDR3. Per germline, CDR1 MNHEY and CDR2 SVGAGI.

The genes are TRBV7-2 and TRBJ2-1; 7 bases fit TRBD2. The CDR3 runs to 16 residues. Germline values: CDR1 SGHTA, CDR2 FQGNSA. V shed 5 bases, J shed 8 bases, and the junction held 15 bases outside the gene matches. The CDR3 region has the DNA TGTGCCAGCAGCACCAGCGGGATGGGGACCTTCGATGAGCAGTTCTTC. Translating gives CASSTSGMGTFDEQFF. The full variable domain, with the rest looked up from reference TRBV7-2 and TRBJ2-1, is GAGVSQSPSNKVTEKGKDVELRCDPISGHTALYWYRQSLGQGLEFLIYFQGNSAPDKSGLPSDRFSAERTGGSVSTLTIQRTQQEDSAVYLCASSTSGMGTFDEQFFGPGTRLTVL.

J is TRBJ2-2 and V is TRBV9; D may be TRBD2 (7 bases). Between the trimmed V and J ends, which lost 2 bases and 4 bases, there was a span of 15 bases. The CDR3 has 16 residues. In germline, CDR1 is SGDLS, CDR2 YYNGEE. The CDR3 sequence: CASSVLTGGSTGELFF. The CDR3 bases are TGTGCCAGCAGCGTTCTGACAGGCGGGAGCACCGGGGAGCTGTTTTTT. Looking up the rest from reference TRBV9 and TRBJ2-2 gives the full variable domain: DSGVTQTPKHLITATGQRVTLRCSPRSGDLSVYWYQQSLDQGLQFLIQYYNGEERAKGNILERFSAQQFPDLHSELNLSSLELGDSALYFCASSVLTGGSTGELFFGEGSRLTVL.

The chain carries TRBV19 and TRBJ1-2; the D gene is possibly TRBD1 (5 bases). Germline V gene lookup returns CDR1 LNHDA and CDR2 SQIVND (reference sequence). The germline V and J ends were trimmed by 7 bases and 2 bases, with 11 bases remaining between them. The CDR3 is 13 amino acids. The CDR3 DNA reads TGTGCCAGTAATATCAGGGCAAACTATGGCTACACCTTC. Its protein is CASNIRANYGYTF.

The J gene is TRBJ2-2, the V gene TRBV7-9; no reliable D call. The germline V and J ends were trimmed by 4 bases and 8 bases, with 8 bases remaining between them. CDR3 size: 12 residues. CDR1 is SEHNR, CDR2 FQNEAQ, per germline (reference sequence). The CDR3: CASSSTGGELFF. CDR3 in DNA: TGTGCCAGCAGCTCGACTGGAGGGGAGCTGTTTTTT.